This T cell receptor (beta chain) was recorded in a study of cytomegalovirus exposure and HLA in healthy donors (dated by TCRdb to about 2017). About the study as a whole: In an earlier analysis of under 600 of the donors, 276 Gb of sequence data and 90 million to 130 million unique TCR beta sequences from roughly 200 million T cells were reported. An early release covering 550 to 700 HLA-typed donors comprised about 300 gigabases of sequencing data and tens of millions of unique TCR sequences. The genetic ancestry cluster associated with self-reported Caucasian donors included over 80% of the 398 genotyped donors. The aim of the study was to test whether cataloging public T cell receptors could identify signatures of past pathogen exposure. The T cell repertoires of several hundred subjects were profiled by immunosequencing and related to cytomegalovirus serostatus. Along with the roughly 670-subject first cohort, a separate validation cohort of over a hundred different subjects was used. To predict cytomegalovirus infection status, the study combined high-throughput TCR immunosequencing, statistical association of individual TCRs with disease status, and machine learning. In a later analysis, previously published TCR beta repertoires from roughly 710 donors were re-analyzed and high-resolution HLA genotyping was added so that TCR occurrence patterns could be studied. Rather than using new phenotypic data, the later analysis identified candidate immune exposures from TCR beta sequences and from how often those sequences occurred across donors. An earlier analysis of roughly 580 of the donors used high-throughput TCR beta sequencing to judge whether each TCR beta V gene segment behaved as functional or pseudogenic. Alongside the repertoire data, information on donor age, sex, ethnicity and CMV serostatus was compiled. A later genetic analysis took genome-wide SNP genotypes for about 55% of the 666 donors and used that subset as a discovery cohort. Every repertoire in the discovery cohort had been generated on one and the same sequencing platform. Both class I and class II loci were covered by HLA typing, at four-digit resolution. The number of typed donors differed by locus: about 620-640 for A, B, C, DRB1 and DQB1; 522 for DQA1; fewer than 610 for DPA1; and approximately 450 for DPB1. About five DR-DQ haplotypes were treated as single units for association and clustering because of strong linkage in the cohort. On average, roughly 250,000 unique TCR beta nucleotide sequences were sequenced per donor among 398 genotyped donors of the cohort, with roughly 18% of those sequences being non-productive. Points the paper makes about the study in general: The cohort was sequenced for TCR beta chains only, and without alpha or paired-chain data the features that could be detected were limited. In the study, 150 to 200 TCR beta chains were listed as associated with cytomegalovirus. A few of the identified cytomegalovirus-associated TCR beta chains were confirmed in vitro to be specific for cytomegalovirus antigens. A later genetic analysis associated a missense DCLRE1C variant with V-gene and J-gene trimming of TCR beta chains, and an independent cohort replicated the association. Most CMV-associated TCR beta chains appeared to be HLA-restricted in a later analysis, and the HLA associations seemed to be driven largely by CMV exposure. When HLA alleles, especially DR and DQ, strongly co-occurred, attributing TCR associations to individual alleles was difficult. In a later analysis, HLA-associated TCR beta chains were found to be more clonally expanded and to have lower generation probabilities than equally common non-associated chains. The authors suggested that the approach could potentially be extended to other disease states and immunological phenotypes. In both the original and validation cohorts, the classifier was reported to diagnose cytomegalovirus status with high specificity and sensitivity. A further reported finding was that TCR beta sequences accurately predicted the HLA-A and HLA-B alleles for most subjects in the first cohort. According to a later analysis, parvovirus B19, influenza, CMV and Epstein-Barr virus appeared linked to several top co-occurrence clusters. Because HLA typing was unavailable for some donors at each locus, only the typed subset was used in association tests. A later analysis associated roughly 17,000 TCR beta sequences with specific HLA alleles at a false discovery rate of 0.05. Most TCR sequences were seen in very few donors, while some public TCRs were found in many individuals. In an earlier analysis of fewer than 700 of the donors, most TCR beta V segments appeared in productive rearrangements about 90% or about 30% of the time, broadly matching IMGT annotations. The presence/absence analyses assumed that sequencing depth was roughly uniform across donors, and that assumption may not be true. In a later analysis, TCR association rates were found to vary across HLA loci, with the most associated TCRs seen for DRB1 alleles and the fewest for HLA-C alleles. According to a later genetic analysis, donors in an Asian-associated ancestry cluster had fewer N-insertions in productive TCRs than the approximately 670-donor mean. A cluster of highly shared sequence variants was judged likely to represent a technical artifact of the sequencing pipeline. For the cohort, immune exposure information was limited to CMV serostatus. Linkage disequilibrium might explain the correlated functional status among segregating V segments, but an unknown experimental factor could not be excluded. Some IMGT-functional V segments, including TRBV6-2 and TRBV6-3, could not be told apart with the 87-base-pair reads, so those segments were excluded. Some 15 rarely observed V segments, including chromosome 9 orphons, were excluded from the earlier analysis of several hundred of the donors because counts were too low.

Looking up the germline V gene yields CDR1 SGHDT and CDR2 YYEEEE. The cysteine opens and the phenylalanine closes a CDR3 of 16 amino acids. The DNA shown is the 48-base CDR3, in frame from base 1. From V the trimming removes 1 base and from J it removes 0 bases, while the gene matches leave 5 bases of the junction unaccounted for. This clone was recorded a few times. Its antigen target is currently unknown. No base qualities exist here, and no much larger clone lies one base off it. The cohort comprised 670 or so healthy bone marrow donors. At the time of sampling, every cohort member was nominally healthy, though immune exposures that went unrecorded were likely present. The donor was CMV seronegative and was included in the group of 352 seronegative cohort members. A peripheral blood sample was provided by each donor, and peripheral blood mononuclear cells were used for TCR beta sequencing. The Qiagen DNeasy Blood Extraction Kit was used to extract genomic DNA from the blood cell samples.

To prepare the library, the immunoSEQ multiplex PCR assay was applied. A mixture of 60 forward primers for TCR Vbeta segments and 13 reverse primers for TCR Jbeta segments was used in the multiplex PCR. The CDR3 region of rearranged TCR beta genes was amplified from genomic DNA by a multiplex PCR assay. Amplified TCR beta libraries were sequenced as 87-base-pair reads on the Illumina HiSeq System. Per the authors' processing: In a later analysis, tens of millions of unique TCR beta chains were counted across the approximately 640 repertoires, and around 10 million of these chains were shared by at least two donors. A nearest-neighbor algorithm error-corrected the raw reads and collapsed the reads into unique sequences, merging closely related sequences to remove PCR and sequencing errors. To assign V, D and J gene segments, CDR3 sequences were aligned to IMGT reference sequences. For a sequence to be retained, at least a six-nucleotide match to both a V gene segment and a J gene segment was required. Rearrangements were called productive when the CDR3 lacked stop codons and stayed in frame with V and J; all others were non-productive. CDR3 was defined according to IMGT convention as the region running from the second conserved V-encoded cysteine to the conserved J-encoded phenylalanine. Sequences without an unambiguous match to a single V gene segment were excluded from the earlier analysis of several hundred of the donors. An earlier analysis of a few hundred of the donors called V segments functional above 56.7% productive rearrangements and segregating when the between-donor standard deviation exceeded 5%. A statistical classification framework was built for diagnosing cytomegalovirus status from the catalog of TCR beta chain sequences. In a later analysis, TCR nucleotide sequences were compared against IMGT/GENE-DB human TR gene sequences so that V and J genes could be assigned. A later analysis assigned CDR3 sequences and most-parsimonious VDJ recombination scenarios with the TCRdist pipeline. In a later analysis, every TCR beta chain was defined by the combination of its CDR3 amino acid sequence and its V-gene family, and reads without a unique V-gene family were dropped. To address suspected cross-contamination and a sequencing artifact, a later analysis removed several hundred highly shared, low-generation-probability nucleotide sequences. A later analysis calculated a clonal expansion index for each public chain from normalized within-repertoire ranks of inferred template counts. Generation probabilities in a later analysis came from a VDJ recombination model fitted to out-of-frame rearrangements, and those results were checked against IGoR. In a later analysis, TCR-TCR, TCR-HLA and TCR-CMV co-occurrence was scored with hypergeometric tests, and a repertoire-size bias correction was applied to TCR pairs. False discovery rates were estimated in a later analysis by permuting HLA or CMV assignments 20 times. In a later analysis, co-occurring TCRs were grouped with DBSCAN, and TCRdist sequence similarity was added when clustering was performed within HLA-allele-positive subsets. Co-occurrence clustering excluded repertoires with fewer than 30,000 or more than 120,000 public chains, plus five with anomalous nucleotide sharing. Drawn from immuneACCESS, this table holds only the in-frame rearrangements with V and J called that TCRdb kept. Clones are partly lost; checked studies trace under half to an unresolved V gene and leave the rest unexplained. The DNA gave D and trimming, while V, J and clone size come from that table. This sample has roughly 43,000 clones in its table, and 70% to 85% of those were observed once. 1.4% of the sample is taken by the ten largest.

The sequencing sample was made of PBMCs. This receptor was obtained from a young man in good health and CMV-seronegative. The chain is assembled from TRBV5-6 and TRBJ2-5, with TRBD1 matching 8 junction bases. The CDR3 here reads CASSLLGQGYQETQYF. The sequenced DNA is TGTGCCAGCAGCTTGCTAGGACAGGGTTACCAAGAGACCCAGTACTTC.